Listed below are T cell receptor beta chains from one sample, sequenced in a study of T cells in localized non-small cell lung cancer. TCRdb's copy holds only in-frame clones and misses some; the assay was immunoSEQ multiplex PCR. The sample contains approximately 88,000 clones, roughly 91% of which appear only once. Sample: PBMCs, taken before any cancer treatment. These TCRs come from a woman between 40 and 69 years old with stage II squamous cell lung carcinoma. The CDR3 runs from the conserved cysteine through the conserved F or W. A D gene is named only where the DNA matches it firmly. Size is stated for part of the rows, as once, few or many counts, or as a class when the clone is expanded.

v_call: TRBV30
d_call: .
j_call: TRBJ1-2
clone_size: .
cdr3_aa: CAWSVQINYGYTF
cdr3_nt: TGTGCCTGGAGTGTACAGATTAACTATGGCTACACCTTC

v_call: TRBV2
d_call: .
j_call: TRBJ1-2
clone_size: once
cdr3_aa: CASRVGGSDGYTF
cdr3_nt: TGTGCCAGCAGGGTAGGGGGATCGGACGGCTACACCTTC

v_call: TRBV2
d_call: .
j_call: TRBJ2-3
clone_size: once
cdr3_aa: CASSTRPFTDTQYF
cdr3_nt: TGTGCCAGCAGTACCCGGCCGTTCACAGATACGCAGTATTTT

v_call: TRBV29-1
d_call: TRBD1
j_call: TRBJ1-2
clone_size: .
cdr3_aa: CSGSGTGRNYGYTF
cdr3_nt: TGCAGCGGGAGCGGGACAGGGCGAAACTATGGCTACACCTTC

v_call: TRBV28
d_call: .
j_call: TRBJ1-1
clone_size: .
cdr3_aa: CASSPGRSLMNTEAFF
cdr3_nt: TGTGCCAGCAGCCCGGGACGGAGTCTCATGAACACTGAAGCTTTCTTT

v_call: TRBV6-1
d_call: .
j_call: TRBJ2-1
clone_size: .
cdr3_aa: CASRGANYNEQFF
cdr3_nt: TGTGCCAGCAGGGGGGCGAACTACAATGAGCAGTTCTTC

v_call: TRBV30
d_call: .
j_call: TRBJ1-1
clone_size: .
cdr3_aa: CAWSVGGTEAFF
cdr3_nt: TGTGCCTGGAGTGTGGGGGGGACTGAAGCTTTCTTT

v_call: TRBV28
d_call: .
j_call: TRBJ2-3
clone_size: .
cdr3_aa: CASSFPPSTDTQYF
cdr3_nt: TGTGCCAGCAGTTTTCCCCCTAGCACAGATACGCAGTATTTT

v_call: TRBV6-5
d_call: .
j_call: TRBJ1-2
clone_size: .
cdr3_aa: CASSPGLVGYTF
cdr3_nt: TGTGCCAGCAGTCCCGGTCTAGTTGGCTACACCTTC

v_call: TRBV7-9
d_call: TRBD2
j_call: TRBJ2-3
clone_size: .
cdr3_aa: CASSLALAGGTDTQYF
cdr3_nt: TGTGCCAGCAGCTTAGCGCTAGCGGGGGGCACAGATACGCAGTATTTT

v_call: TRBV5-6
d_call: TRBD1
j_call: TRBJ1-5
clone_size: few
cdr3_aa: CASRRQGGNQPQHF
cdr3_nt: TGTGCCAGCAGAAGACAGGGGGGTAATCAGCCCCAGCATTTT

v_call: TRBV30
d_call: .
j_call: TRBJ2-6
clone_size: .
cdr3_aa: CAWRRRIGSSGANVLTF
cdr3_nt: TGTGCCTGGAGAAGGCGGATAGGGAGCTCTGGGGCCAACGTCCTGACTTTC

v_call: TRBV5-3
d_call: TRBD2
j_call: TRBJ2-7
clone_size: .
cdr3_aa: CARSLACGGVFSFSEQYF
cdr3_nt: TGTGCCAGAAGCTTGGCTTGCGGGGGGGTGTTCTCTTTCTCCGAGCAGTACTTC

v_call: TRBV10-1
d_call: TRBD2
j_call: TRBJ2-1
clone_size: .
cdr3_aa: CASSLSGRGNEQFF
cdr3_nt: TGCGCCAGCAGCCTTAGCGGGAGAGGGAATGAGCAGTTCTTC

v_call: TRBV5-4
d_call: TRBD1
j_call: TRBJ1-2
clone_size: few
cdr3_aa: CASSSGQGNYGYTF
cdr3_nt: TGTGCCAGCAGCTCCGGACAGGGCAACTATGGCTACACCTTC

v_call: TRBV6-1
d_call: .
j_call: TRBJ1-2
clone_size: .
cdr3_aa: CASSDWSGSGYTF
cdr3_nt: TGTGCCAGCAGTGATTGGTCAGGGTCCGGCTACACCTTC